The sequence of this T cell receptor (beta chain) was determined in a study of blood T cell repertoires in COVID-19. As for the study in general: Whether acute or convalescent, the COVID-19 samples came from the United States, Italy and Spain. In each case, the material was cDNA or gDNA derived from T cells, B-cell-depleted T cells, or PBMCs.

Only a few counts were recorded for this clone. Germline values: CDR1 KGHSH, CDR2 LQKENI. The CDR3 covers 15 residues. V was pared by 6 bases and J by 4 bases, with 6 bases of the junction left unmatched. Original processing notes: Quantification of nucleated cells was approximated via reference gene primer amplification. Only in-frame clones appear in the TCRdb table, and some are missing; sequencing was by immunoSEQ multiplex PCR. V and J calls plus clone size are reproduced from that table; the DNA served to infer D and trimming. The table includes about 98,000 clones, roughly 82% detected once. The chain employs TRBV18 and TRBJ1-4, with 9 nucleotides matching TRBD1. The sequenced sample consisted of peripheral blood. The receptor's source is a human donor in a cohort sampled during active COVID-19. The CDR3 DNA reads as TGTGCCAGCTCTCGTGGGACAGGGAGTAATGAAAAACTGTTTTTT. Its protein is CASSRGTGSNEKLFF. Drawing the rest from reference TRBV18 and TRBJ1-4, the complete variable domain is NAGVMQNPRHLVRRRGQEARLRCSPMKGHSHVYWYRQLPEEGLKFMVYLQKENIIDESGMPKERFSAEFPKEGPSILRIQQVVRGDSAAYFCASSRGTGSNEKLFFGSGTQLSVL.